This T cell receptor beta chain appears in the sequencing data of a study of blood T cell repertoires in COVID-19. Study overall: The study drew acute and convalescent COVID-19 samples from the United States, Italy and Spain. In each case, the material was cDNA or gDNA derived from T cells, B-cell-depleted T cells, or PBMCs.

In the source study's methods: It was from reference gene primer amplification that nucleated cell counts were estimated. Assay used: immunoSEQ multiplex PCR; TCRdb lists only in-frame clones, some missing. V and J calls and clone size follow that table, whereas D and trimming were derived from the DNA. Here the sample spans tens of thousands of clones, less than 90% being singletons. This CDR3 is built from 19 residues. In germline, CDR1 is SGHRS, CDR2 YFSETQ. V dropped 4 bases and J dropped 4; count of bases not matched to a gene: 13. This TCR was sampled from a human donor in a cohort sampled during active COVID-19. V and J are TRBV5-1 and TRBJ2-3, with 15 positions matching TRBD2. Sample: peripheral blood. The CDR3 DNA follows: TGCGCCAGCAGCGTATCCGGACTAGCGGGGGGGCACCTTGCAGATACGCAGTATTTT. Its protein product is CASSVSGLAGGHLADTQYF.